This T cell receptor (beta chain) derives from a study of T cell changes during pregnancy in multiple sclerosis. CDR1 and CDR2 (germline): SGHVS, FQNEAQ. J lost 5 bases, V lost 3 bases, and 2 bases had no gene match. The CDR3 extends over 14 amino acids. Measured with immunoSEQ multiplex PCR; TCRdb has only the in-frame clones, and not every one. The sample has approximately 23,000 clones, 90% to 95% seen once; the top ten hold more than 0.5%. This clone was detected once. The TCR originated in a female donor in good health, enrolled as a control in a pregnancy study. The rearrangement links TRBV7-8 to TRBJ2-3; 10 nucleotides align to TRBD1. Here the sequenced sample was CD4+ T cells from peripheral blood mononuclear cells, taken after pregnancy. The chain's CDR3 is CASSFRDRGDTQYF. The CDR3 DNA is TGTGCCAGCAGCTTTCGGGACAGGGGAGATACGCAGTATTTT.